The rows below give T cell receptor beta chains drawn from one sample of a study of blood T cells in healthy people across ages. TCRdb redid the calling of the 5' RACE reads with MiXCR, one entry per CDR3 protein. The table records about 1.7 million distinct CDR3 sequences, 28% of them present only once. What was sequenced was blood. All receptors come from a woman younger than 45 in good health. The CDR3 runs from the conserved cysteine through the conserved F or W. The listing skips clone size in some rows; elsewhere it reads once, few, many or a size class.

TRBJ1-1 TRBV10-3 few CAISPEWESTEAFF
TRBJ2-5 TRBV7-2 NA CVSSLEGLDQETQYF
TRBJ2-1 TRBV15 NA CATSRDRLAGGLDEQFF
TRBJ2-1 TRBV4-3 few CASSQDLSGGRASSSYNEQFF
TRBJ2-7 TRBV3-1 few CASGDGGEQYF
TRBJ2-7 TRBV20-1 NA CSAGRDRGREQYF
TRBJ2-5 TRBV11-2 NA CASSPRGGLAAPETQYF
TRBJ2-3 TRBV9 NA CASSVGSGRIVDTQYF
TRBJ1-2 TRBV6-6 many CASSHTPSLGYTF
TRBJ2-5 TRBV3-1 NA CASSQFLGRETQYF
TRBJ1-4 TRBV18 few CASSGVEKLFF
TRBJ2-7 TRBV20-1 few CSARAPGRSYEQYF
TRBJ2-3 TRBV24-1 once CATHGTGADTQYF
TRBJ1-1 TRBV20-1 few CSARDLRRNTEAFF
TRBJ2-7 TRBV6-2/TRBV6-3 NA CASSSRVAEQYF
TRBJ2-1 TRBV20-1 NA CSAPPTGGNEQFF
TRBJ1-2 TRBV6-4 NA CASSDGYPGYGYTF
NA TRBV24-1 NA CATGGLMGIQYF
TRBJ2-3 TRBV20-1 NA CSARISRWRSGADTQYF
TRBJ1-2 TRBV24-1 many CATSDRQGSYGYTF
TRBJ2-3 TRBV27 few CASSLWGREVTDTQYF
TRBJ2-5 TRBV6-6 many CASSYVPGQGHKETQYF
TRBJ2-1 TRBV29-1 NA CSVGGSGGSHEQFF
TRBJ1-1 TRBV16 NA CASSQWTGSPEAFF
TRBJ1-2 TRBV5-1 few CASSLVQGGDYGYTF
TRBJ1-4 TRBV20-1 few CSARDSETVDEKLFF
TRBJ2-7 TRBV6-6 few CASRYSKGVYEQYF
TRBJ1-6 TRBV6-6 NA CASSYGLRQSLHF
TRBJ2-7 TRBV14 NA CASSRSSGARSSYEQYF
TRBJ1-5 TRBV12-3/TRBV12-4 few CASSFGGLNQPQHF
TRBJ2-1 TRBV2 NA CASSESRTLGHEQFF
TRBJ2-3 TRBV9 NA CASSVSPPDTQYF
TRBJ2-7 TRBV29-1 few CSVTFQGLAGAWEQYF
TRBJ2-3 TRBV28 NA CASSSGVLFTDTQYF
TRBJ2-4 TRBV2 many CASSEGMKNIQYF
TRBJ1-6 TRBV27 NA CASSRMGDGGSPLHF
TRBJ2-6 TRBV2 few CASTQTGNSGANVLTF
TRBJ2-1 TRBV29-1 many CSVRTSGRAEAQFF
TRBJ2-1 TRBV12-3/TRBV12-4 few CASSFEYNEQFF
TRBJ2-1 TRBV5-1 many CASSAPGTSLFF
TRBJ1-6 TRBV12-3/TRBV12-4 few CASSRQGFTSPLHF
TRBJ2-7 TRBV7-2 NA CASSLGPPIYEQYF
TRBJ2-6 TRBV7-9 NA CASSLSGGIHGANVLTF
TRBJ1-1 TRBV7-3 few CASGLGGGTEAFF
TRBJ2-5 TRBV27 NA CASSLHQDAEQYF
TRBJ2-1 TRBV9 NA CASSASWGDSSRSNEQFF
TRBJ1-6 TRBV15 NA CATSTLGEMGRSSPLHF
TRBJ2-3 TRBV12-3/TRBV12-4 few CASSFPSFSTPDTQYF
NA TRBV3-1 few CASSQEAEGWNEQYF
TRBJ2-2 TRBV9 few CASSVDRGTGELFF
TRBJ2-1 TRBV7-2 NA CASSSPGLAGLQLWNEQFF
TRBJ2-3 TRBV24-1 many CATSEGEGFTDTQYF
TRBJ2-7 TRBV7-9 NA CASPAGTGGRQYF
TRBJ1-2 TRBV20-1 few CSASPQGVNYGYTF
TRBJ2-7 TRBV4-2 many CASSQEDRGPDEQYF